This T cell receptor beta chain was observed in a study of shared clonotypes between healthy human individuals. The germline gives CDR1 LGHNT, CDR2 FRNRAP. V was trimmed by 5 bases and J by 3 bases, leaving 13 bases between them. The length of the CDR3 is 14 residues. This clone appeared a few times. Sequenced by immunoSEQ multiplex PCR; TCRdb stores in-frame clones only, minus some. The sample carries about 2,500,000 clones, around nine tenths recorded once. Sequencing was carried out using naive CD4+ T cells sorted from blood. Subset of the sample: CD45RA+ positively selected. The V and J genes are TRBV12-5 and TRBJ1-1; D is unclear. This TCR derives from a young man in good health. The CDR3 here is CASGPATPDTEAFF. The CDR3 DNA is TGTGCTAGTGGTCCAGCGACCCCGGACACTGAAGCTTTCTTT.